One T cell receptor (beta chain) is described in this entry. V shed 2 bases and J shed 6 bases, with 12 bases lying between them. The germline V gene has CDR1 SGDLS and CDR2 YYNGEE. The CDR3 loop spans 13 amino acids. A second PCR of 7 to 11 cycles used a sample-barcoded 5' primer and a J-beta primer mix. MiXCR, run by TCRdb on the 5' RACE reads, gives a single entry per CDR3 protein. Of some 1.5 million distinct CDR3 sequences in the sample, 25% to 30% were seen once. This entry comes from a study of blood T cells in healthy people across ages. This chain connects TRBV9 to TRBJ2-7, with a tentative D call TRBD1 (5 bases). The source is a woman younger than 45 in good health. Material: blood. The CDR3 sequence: CASSVQGGSEQYF. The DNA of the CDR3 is TGTGCCAGCAGCGTTCAGGGTGGAAGCGAGCAGTACTTC. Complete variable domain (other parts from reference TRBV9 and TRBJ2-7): DSGVTQTPKHLITATGQRVTLRCSPRSGDLSVYWYQQSLDQGLQFLIQYYNGEERAKGNILERFSAQQFPDLHSELNLSSLELGDSALYFCASSVQGGSEQYFGPGTRLTVT.